A selection of T cell receptor beta chains follows, all from one sample in a study of neoadjuvant anti-PD-1 for oral cavity cancer. TCRdb's table, derived via immunoSEQ multiplex PCR, lists solely in-frame clones and lacks some. Of around 7,500 clones in the sample, roughly 57% were seen once. Sequenced material: PBMCs, taken after nivolumab (anti-PD-1) treatment. Receptors originate from a person between 35 and 79 years old with oral cavity squamous cell carcinoma. CDR3s include the opening cysteine and the closing phenylalanine or tryptophan. The order of the fields is CDR3 protein, V gene, clone size, J gene. Size tells how often a clone was seen (once, few, many) or the class of an expanded clone, and some rows leave it out.

CDR3: CASSPGPARGGYGYTF; V: TRBV7-2; size: NA; J: TRBJ1-2
CDR3: CASSLGGGSNQPQHF; V: TRBV5-1; size: NA; J: TRBJ1-5
CDR3: CASSVGQTNTEAFF; V: TRBV6-1; size: few; J: TRBJ1-1
CDR3: CASSQGKQFF; V: TRBV4-3; size: NA; J: TRBJ2-1
CDR3: CASSDTQGRGNEKLFF; V: TRBV6-1; size: NA; J: TRBJ1-4
CDR3: CASSFDQGDEETQYF; V: TRBV5-4; size: NA; J: TRBJ2-5
CDR3: CASSLQARGYTF; V: TRBV28; size: NA; J: TRBJ1-2
CDR3: CASAGERLQPQHF; V: TRBV7-2; size: once; J: TRBJ1-5
CDR3: CASSLEQGSGNTIYF; V: TRBV4-3; size: few; J: TRBJ1-3
CDR3: CASNAGGVEKLFF; V: TRBV19; size: few; J: TRBJ1-4
CDR3: CASSRDRGYEQYF; V: TRBV19; size: few; J: TRBJ2-7
CDR3: CASSSGGGYQPQHF; V: TRBV7-2; size: NA; J: TRBJ1-5
CDR3: CASSLKPSTDTQYF; V: TRBV13; size: NA; J: TRBJ2-3
CDR3: CASTRDQYQPQHF; V: TRBV2; size: NA; J: TRBJ1-5
CDR3: CSVEGLGETQYF; V: TRBV29-1; size: NA; J: TRBJ2-5
CDR3: CASSRTGSSYNEQFF; V: TRBV19; size: NA; J: TRBJ2-1
CDR3: CASSRTGGFSYNSPLHF; V: TRBV28; size: NA; J: TRBJ1-6
CDR3: CASSVGELEEQYF; V: TRBV9; size: NA; J: TRBJ2-7
CDR3: CASSLGVYEQYF; V: TRBV7-9; size: once; J: TRBJ2-7
CDR3: CASSWSDRNTEAFF; V: TRBV5-5; size: NA; J: TRBJ1-1
CDR3: CASSTQDRGDYGYTF; V: TRBV9; size: NA; J: TRBJ1-2
CDR3: CASSYFGGYTGELFF; V: TRBV6-5; size: NA; J: TRBJ2-2
CDR3: CASSLGGSPPIYNSPLHF; V: TRBV7-2; size: NA; J: TRBJ1-6
CDR3: CASSPAGPTDTQYF; V: TRBV6-5; size: NA; J: TRBJ2-3
CDR3: CASSQELRRGTEAFF; V: TRBV18; size: few; J: TRBJ1-1
CDR3: CASSEVGVGNTIYF; V: TRBV6-1; size: NA; J: TRBJ1-3
CDR3: CASSSYGTGNTGELFF; V: TRBV5-4; size: NA; J: TRBJ2-2
CDR3: CASSYSESSYNEQFF; V: TRBV6-5; size: once; J: TRBJ2-1
CDR3: CASSGRRNTIYF; V: TRBV6-9; size: NA; J: TRBJ1-3
CDR3: CASSYSGGLGYTF; V: TRBV6-6; size: NA; J: TRBJ1-2
CDR3: CASSETNSPLHF; V: TRBV2; size: NA; J: TRBJ1-6
CDR3: CATPGGSGGSRDTYEQYF; V: TRBV21-1; size: NA; J: TRBJ2-7
CDR3: CASSLARLGFNEQFF; V: TRBV5-1; size: NA; J: TRBJ2-1
CDR3: CASHPGDRAHEQYF; V: TRBV19; size: NA; J: TRBJ2-7
CDR3: CASSPSWGPYEQYF; V: TRBV7-2; size: few; J: TRBJ2-7
CDR3: CASSSTYDTQYF; V: TRBV7-2; size: NA; J: TRBJ2-3
CDR3: CATSRAGGENYGYTF; V: TRBV15; size: NA; J: TRBJ1-2
CDR3: CASTPGKAFEQYF; V: TRBV6-6; size: NA; J: TRBJ2-7
CDR3: CASSLGTDNYGYTF; V: TRBV7-9; size: NA; J: TRBJ1-2
CDR3: CASSVGAPGVVYSNQPQHF; V: TRBV9; size: medium-sized; J: TRBJ1-5
CDR3: CAWSISGDNEQFF; V: TRBV30; size: NA; J: TRBJ2-1
CDR3: CASSSGGGADTGELFF; V: TRBV11-2; size: NA; J: TRBJ2-2
CDR3: CASSFSGGRTDTQYF; V: TRBV7-9; size: NA; J: TRBJ2-3
CDR3: CASSVDPGDTGELFF; V: TRBV9; size: NA; J: TRBJ2-2
CDR3: CAGAWGGETQYF; V: TRBV5-5; size: NA; J: TRBJ2-5
CDR3: CASSVGKGSSYNEQFF; V: TRBV9; size: NA; J: TRBJ2-1
CDR3: CASSLDNSPLHF; V: TRBV7-9; size: few; J: TRBJ1-6